This T cell receptor (beta chain) was recorded in a study of blood T cell repertoires in COVID-19. Study-level information: Acute and convalescent COVID-19 samples came from the United States, Italy and Spain. PBMCs, B-cell-depleted T cells, or T cells provided the cDNA or gDNA that made up the material.

The sample holds a few counts of this clone. V lost 1 base to trimming and J lost 2 bases, with 10 bases between them. The CDR3 sequence is 15 residues long. Germline V gives CDR1 SGHTA, CDR2 FQGNSA. Per the original data handling: It was from reference gene primer amplification that nucleated cell counts were estimated. Profiling relied on immunoSEQ multiplex PCR, and the TCRdb table lists in-frame clones only, not all of them. The DNA was the basis for D and trimming; V, J and clone size are from that table. This table holds approximately 110,000 clones, around 88% found once. The chain is built from TRBV7-2 and TRBJ2-3; tentative D call: TRBD1 (6 bases). Sequenced material: peripheral blood. The receptor comes from a woman between 50 and 59 years old with active or convalescent COVID-19. This CDR3 is CASSLGTAYTDTQYF. The CDR3 bases are TGTGCCAGCAGCTTAGGGACAGCTTACACAGATACGCAGTATTTT.